In its sample, the clone carrying this TCR beta chain was seen a few times. The source of the sample is a study of blood T cells in healthy people across ages. Germline CDR1 and CDR2: LGHNA and YSLEER. CDR3 length: 18 amino acids. The trim removed 1 base at V and 7 bases at J, leaving 14 bases unmatched. Through a sample-barcoded 5' primer and a J-beta primer mix, a second PCR was run for roughly 6 to 11 cycles. MiXCR, applied by TCRdb to the 5' RACE reads, yields one record per CDR3 protein. The sample carries 1.4 million or so distinct CDR3 sequences, 35% to 45% recorded once. The sample consisted of blood. The V call is TRBV4-3, the J call TRBJ2-1; TRBD2 matches 9 bases. The receptor was derived from a woman aged 18 to 35 in good health. The CDR3 sequence is CASSQAYPMVAGVNEQFF. In DNA, the CDR3 is TGCGCCAGCAGCCAAGCTTATCCGATGGTAGCGGGAGTGAATGAGCAGTTCTTC.